The 20 T cell receptor beta chains reported below all come from one sample, sequenced in a study of cytomegalovirus exposure and HLA in healthy donors. Primers for the PCR totalled 60 Vbeta and 13 Jbeta. TCRdb's copy holds only in-frame clones and misses some; the assay was immunoSEQ multiplex PCR. The sample comprises approximately 150,000 clones, 75% to 80% of which are singletons, and 1.7% rests with the top ten. The sample was PBMCs. All receptors come from a woman in her twenties or thirties in good health and CMV-seronegative.

The DNA for the CDR3 is TGTGCCAGCAGCACCGGGTATGGCTACACCTTC. Protein product: CASSTGYGYTF. The genes are TRBV7-9 and TRBJ1-2; D is unclear. The germline V gene has CDR1 SEHNR and CDR2 FQNEAQ (reference sequence). V was shortened by 5 bases and J by 5 bases, with 6 bases between the two germline ends. The CDR3 runs to 11 residues.

This clone was observed a handful of times. The V gene is TRBV7-9, the J gene TRBJ1-1; a possible D gene is TRBD1 (6 bases). Germline lookup yields CDR1 SEHNR and CDR2 FQNEAQ (reference sequence). CDR3 length equals 15 residues. V lost 4 bases and J lost 3, with 15 bases in between. DNA of the CDR3: TGTGCCAGCAGCTCAGGTGGGGGGGCTCACACTGAAGCTTTCTTT. This codes for CASSSGGGAHTEAFF.

The chain joins TRBV11-2 to TRBJ2-1; TRBD2 agrees at 9 bases. J was trimmed by 6 bases and V by 6 bases; bases with no gene match: 6. The CDR3 runs 14 residues. CDR1 and CDR2 from the germline V gene are SGHAT and FQNNGV. DNA for the CDR3: TGTGCCAGCAGTCCTCCGGGACTAGCCAATGAGCAGTTCTTC. Translating gives CASSPPGLANEQFF. Variable domain in full (rest from reference TRBV11-2 and TRBJ2-1): EAGVAQSPRYKIIEKRQSVAFWCNPISGHATLYWYQQILGQGPKLLIQFQNNGVVDDSQLPKDRFSAERLKGVDSTLKIQPAKLEDSAVYLCASSPPGLANEQFFGPGTRLTVL.

The count of this clone is one. The chain employs TRBV10-3 and TRBJ2-3; no definite D call. Germline V lookup: CDR1 ENHRY, CDR2 SYGVKD. This CDR3 is 12 amino acids long. Trimming took off 10 bases at V and 1 base at J, with 9 bases between the two ends. Here the CDR3 reads CATHGGTDTQYF. DNA of the CDR3: TGTGCCACACATGGAGGCACAGATACGCAGTATTTT.

The chain uses TRBV6-6 and TRBJ1-1, with 8 positions matching TRBD1. J was trimmed by 4 bases and V by 5 bases; bases with no gene match: 12. Germline CDR1 reads MNHNY; CDR2 reads SVGAGI (reference sequence). The CDR3 covers 16 residues. The CDR3 DNA reads TGTGCCAGCAGTCCCCATACGCCCGGACAGGGCACTGAAGCTTTCTTT. Amino acids: CASSPHTPGQGTEAFF.

The V call is TRBV6-1, the J call TRBJ1-2, with a possible D match to TRBD1 (5 bases). The length of the CDR3 is 14 residues. Germline assignment: CDR1 MNHNS and CDR2 SASEGT. V shed 2 bases and J shed 7 bases, with 14 bases lying between them. The CDR3 protein is CASSEFGGVRGYTF. The CDR3 DNA reads TGTGCCAGCAGTGAATTCGGGGGTGTGCGTGGCTACACCTTC.

This chain connects TRBV6-6 to TRBJ1-2; D uncertain. Trimming pared 2 bases from V and 4 bases from J, leaving 14 bases between. Germline loops: CDR1 MNHNY, CDR2 SVGAGI (reference sequence). This CDR3 spans 15 amino acids. The CDR3 protein is CASSYRASEAYGYTF. Written as DNA, the CDR3 is TGTGCCAGCAGTTACAGGGCGTCGGAGGCCTATGGCTACACCTTC.

This clone was recorded once. The rearrangement links TRBV10-3 to TRBJ1-1; the match to TRBD1 covers 7 bases. Germline V gene data show CDR1 as ENHRY and CDR2 as SYGVKD. The CDR3 contains 15 residues. J was trimmed by 1 base and V by 3 bases; bases with no gene match: 5. The DNA for the CDR3 is TGTGCCATCAGTGATCCACAGGGGAAGAACACTGAAGCTTTCTTT. Translating gives CAISDPQGKNTEAFF.

The CDR3 protein is CASSQGGKTPTDTQYF. CDR3 bases: TGTGCCAGCAGCCAAGGAGGAAAAACCCCCACAGATACGCAGTATTTT. The J gene is TRBJ2-3, the V gene TRBV14; D uncertain. V was clipped by 1 base and J by 2 bases, with 13 bases between them. CDR1 and CDR2 from the germline V gene are SGHDN and FVKESK. The CDR3 totals 16 residues.

The chain combines TRBV11-3 with TRBJ1-1; 7 bases are shared with TRBD1. Germline lookup yields CDR1 SGHNT and CDR2 YENEEA. V shed 4 bases and J 5 bases; nucleotides not matched to a gene: 25. CDR3 length equals 20 residues. The CDR3 loop reads CASSSGGHRDRVPKGTEAFF. The DNA for the CDR3 is TGTGCCAGCAGCTCCGGGGGCCACCGGGACAGAGTACCAAAGGGGACTGAAGCTTTCTTT.

This rearrangement joins TRBV27 to TRBJ1-5; tentatively, D is TRBD1 (6 bases). Trimming cost V 4 bases and J 3 bases, with 10 bases left between them. The CDR3 is 14 residues long. Germline V gene data show CDR1 as MNHEY and CDR2 as SMNVEV (reference sequence). The CDR3: CASSSGTPNQPQHF. CDR3 DNA sequence: TGTGCCAGCAGTTCCGGGACACCCAATCAGCCCCAGCATTTT.

The chain links TRBV2 to TRBJ2-7, with D possibly being TRBD1 (7 bases). Trimming left V 7 bases short and J 0 bases short, with 13 bases between. The CDR3 runs 14 residues. CDR1 and CDR2 from the germline V gene are SNHLY and FYNNEI. The CDR3 DNA sequence: TGTGCCAGCATGAGGAGGGACAGCTCCTACGAGCAGTACTTC. Residues: CASMRRDSSYEQYF.

As regards this clone: The junction does not match germline at one end; this may be a read error. Other nucleotide sequences in the sample specify the same CDR3. This rearrangement joins TRBV4-3 to TRBJ1-1; D is uncertain. Germline CDR1 LGHNA, CDR2 YSLEER. This CDR3 spans 13 amino acids. The DNA for the CDR3 is TGCGCCAGCAGCCAAGAGGGAGACACAGAAGCTTTCTTT. This codes for CASSQEGDTEAFF.

The V gene is TRBV5-1, the J gene TRBJ2-5; 12 bases match TRBD2. V dropped 0 bases and J dropped 5; count of bases not matched to a gene: 5. The germline V gene encodes CDR1 SGHRS and CDR2 YFSETQ. The CDR3 sequence is 16 residues long. This CDR3 is CASSLEGLAGGETQYF. CDR3 nucleotides: TGCGCCAGCAGCTTGGAGGGACTAGCGGGCGGGGAGACCCAGTACTTC.

The chain employs TRBV7-3 and TRBJ2-7, with D possibly TRBD2 on 6 matching bases. Germline loops: CDR1 SGHTA, CDR2 FQGTGA. The CDR3 extends over 17 amino acids. The V and J ends lost 5 bases and 3 bases respectively, with 23 bases between them. CDR3 coding DNA: TGTGCCAGCAGCCCAGGGAGAGGGAGGAGCGAAGGCTACGAGCAGTACTTC. Its translation is CASSPGRGRSEGYEQYF.

This clone came up once. The rearrangement uses TRBV9 and TRBJ2-7, with D possibly TRBD2 on 5 matching bases. Trimming cost V 2 bases and J 3 bases, with 9 bases left between them. Germline V gives CDR1 SGDLS, CDR2 YYNGEE. This CDR3 contains 13 residues. The CDR3 DNA is TGTGCCAGCAGCGTTTCCGAGGGCTACGAGCAGTACTTC. This translates into CASSVSEGYEQYF.

The chain employs TRBV11-2 and TRBJ2-1; 8 positions agree with TRBD2. The CDR3 covers 12 residues. V dropped 5 bases and J dropped 9; count of bases not matched to a gene: 3. Germline lookup yields CDR1 SGHAT and CDR2 FQNNGV. CDR3 amino acids: CASSLGGVEQFF. The CDR3 DNA follows: TGTGCCAGCAGCCTCGGGGGGGTTGAGCAGTTCTTC.

The chain links TRBV4-1 to TRBJ2-3; TRBD1 might be the D (6 bases). This CDR3 region has 13 residues. Germline V gene lookup returns CDR1 MGHRA and CDR2 YSYEKL. Trimming left V 6 bases short and J 6 bases short, with 13 bases between. CDR3 region: CASSLQGWDTQYF. The CDR3 DNA sequence: TGCGCCAGCAGTCTACAGGGCTGGGATACGCAGTATTTT.

The V call is TRBV20-1, the J call TRBJ1-4, with D possibly being TRBD1 (6 bases). Trimming took 6 bases from V and 6 from J, leaving 8 bases between them. Germline lookup yields CDR1 DFQATT and CDR2 SNEGSKA (reference sequence). This CDR3 contains 11 residues. The CDR3 loop reads CSAGGDEKLFF. The CDR3 DNA reads as TGCAGTGCAGGGGGGGATGAAAAACTGTTTTTT.

The chain has TRBV29-1 and TRBJ2-7; 8 nucleotides line up with TRBD1. V shed 0 bases, J shed 2 bases, and the junction held 0 bases outside the gene matches. Germline V gene sequence: CDR1 SQVTM, CDR2 ANQGSEA. The CDR3 runs 13 residues. The CDR3 nucleotides are TGCAGCGTTGAAGAGGGACAGGCCTACGAGCAGTACTTC. Translated, it gives CSVEEGQAYEQYF.